The 4 T cell receptor beta chains presented below share a single source sample, sequenced in a study of blood T cell repertoires in COVID-19. The method was immunoSEQ multiplex PCR; TCRdb's version includes in-frame clones alone and lacks a portion of them. The profile shows around 130,000 clones, around 89% of them singletons. Sequenced input: peripheral blood. These receptors were obtained from a man over 45 with active or convalescent COVID-19.

V usage is TRBV5-1 and J usage is TRBJ2-3; 8 positions match TRBD2. The CDR3 covers 14 residues. V shed 4 bases and J 5 bases; nucleotides not matched to a gene: 6. Germline CDR1 and CDR2: SGHRS and YFSETQ. CDR3 sequence: CASSDTSGGDTQYF. CDR3 DNA: TGCGCCAGCAGCGATACTAGCGGAGGAGATACGCAGTATTTT.

The chain recombines TRBV11-2 with TRBJ2-5; D is undetermined. The germline CDR1 and CDR2 sequences are SGHAT and FQNNGV. CDR3 length: 11 residues. V was trimmed by 4 bases and J by 7 bases, leaving 7 bases between them. The CDR3 DNA follows: TGTGCCAGCAGCTCCTCGGGGACCCAGTACTTC. Residues: CASSSSGTQYF.

The chain has TRBV7-2 and TRBJ1-6, with D perhaps TRBD1 (6 bases). Germline loops: CDR1 SGHTA, CDR2 FQGNSA. V lost 2 bases and J 4 bases, leaving 6 bases between the germline ends. The CDR3 sequence is 14 residues long. This chain's CDR3 is CASSLQGYNSPLHF. The CDR3 nucleotides are TGTGCCAGCAGCTTACAGGGGTATAATTCACCCCTCCACTTT.

The chain carries TRBV19 and TRBJ1-5; D perhaps matches TRBD1 (6 bases). There are 12 residues in the CDR3. V lost 8 bases, J lost 5 bases, and 10 bases lay in between. The germline CDR1 and CDR2 sequences are LNHDA and SQIVND (reference sequence). CDR3 sequence: CASATGDQPQHF. Written as DNA, the CDR3 is TGTGCCAGTGCGACAGGCGATCAGCCCCAGCATTTT.